This entry is about one TCR beta chain. Its antigen has not been determined. No quality values exist for individual bases; no much larger clone is one base distant. This record belongs to a study of shared clonotypes between healthy human individuals (dated by TCRdb to 2018 to 2020). Concerning the study at large: The cohort included a few men and a couple of women between 18 and 49 years of age. For each donor, CD4 naive and CD4 memory were each given three plates, CD8 naive was given two plates, and CD8 memory was given one plate. Blood TCR repertoires of roughly five healthy adults were deeply sequenced to estimate repertoire size and the extent of clonotype sharing between individuals. To increase sequencing depth and limit assay-specific biases, TCR repertoire library preparation and sequencing were carried out by different laboratories using diverse techniques. Each donor's leukapheresis produced roughly between about 0.9 and 9.5 billion PBMCs. Points the paper makes about the study in general: Because the study included a small number of donors, the genetic and exposure-history diversity represented was limited. Higher generation probabilities were observed for clonotypes shared by all four sorted-subset donors than for non-shared clonotypes. When several donors were compared, the shared fraction of clonotypes was about 5% for naive CD4, roughly 3.4% for naive CD8, 2% to 2.5% for memory CD4, and around 0.4% for memory CD8. Sampling was restricted to blood, and TCR repertoires in tissues likely differ from the TCR repertoires found in blood. Pairwise subsampling indicated that sequencing depth was expected to affect the degree of clonotype sharing among donors. Rarefaction of sorted-subset datasets indicated incomplete sequencing despite the large sequencing depth. Naive subsets generally had larger estimated clonotype richness than memory subsets.

The donors were healthy, HIV-negative adults with no recently reported acute infections or vaccinations. Every donor was a Caucasian adult residing in Nashville, Tennessee, USA. CD4+ T cells were enriched by magnetic negative selection, after which naive cells were positively selected on CD45RA and the negative fraction was taken as the memory subset. Blood was collected by leukapheresis, and PBMCs were isolated by Ficoll-Histopaque density gradient centrifugation and then cryopreserved in liquid nitrogen vapor phase. Analytical flow cytometry was used to check the purity and quantity of every magnetically sorted T cell population. Genomic DNA was isolated from every sorted fraction and measured by UV absorbance on a Nanodrop 2000c. TCR CDR3 regions were amplified from genomic DNA by multiplex PCR using the deep immunoSEQ assay. For each cell subset, the extracted genomic DNA was distributed evenly across all wells of several immunoSEQ 96-well plates, and each plate served as one replicate. For sorted subsets, 200 to 250 ng genomic DNA, equal to tens of thousands of T cell genomes, was loaded into each replicate PCR. Purified libraries were quantified with a Qubit 3.0 fluorometer, sized on a Bioanalyzer 2100, and re-quantified with the KAPA Library Quantification kit. Every immunoSEQ 96-well plate was sequenced on a dedicated single-read 150-cycle Illumina NextSeq 550 flow cell. On the study's bioinformatics: The immunoSEQ output contained only junctional sequences without quality scores, so filtering could not match that applied to full-length reads. Sequences were annotated with PyIR, a Python wrapper for IgBLAST v1.9, using IMGT germline references to assign V/J genes and CDR3. Reads were filtered out if the reads had weak V/J assignments (E-value above 1e-6), no CDR3, stop codons, out-of-frame junctions, or ambiguous translated residues. V3J clonotypes were defined by identical inferred V gene, J gene, and CDR3 amino acid sequence. To compute the percentage overlap between repertoires, the number of shared unique clonotypes was divided by the size of the smaller repertoire. Repertoire richness was assessed with RTK rarefaction, the Chao1 estimator, and Recon v2.1 estimates of unobserved clonotypes. For all TCRbeta clonotypes obtained by the gDNA method from a handful of donors, generation probabilities were computed with OLGA. In its TCRdb copy, this immuneACCESS table keeps in-frame sequences only and misses some clones. Where compared with another copy, unresolved V genes explain less than half of these, and the others have no known cause. That table supplies the V and J calls and clone size; D and trimming were determined from the DNA. Across this sample there are more than 1.2 million clones, with approximately 98.5% seen only once. About 0.4% of the sample lies in the top ten.

CDR1 and CDR2, looked up from the germline V gene (reference sequence), are MNHEY and SMNVEV. The CDR3 starts with the cysteine, ends with the phenylalanine, and has 11 residues. Only the CDR3 portion is preserved as DNA: 33 bases, with reading frame beginning at the first base. The trim is 5 bases for V and 10 bases for J, with a gap of 11 bases between the germline ends. The V and J genes are TRBV27 and TRBJ1-2; no D gene can be assigned with confidence. Sequenced: naive CD4+ T cells sorted from blood. Read against the paper, the sample's cell subset or site label means: CD45RA+ positively selected. The receptor was isolated from a man in his thirties or forties in good health. CDR3 loop: CASSPFPHYTF. The nucleotides read TGTGCCAGCAGTCCCTTCCCCCACTACACCTTC.